The subject of this entry is one TCR beta chain. Its target antigen remains unknown. Base qualities were left out, and no much larger clone turns up one base away. This entry is derived from a study of T cell responses to AZD1222 COVID-19 vaccine (dated by TCRdb to the early 2020s). With respect to the entire study: AZD1222 recipients given second doses at about 4 weeks or at about 12 weeks were pooled, since spike-specific TCR depth and breadth were not found to differ between the two schedules. A total of around 240 trial participants underwent TCR sequencing, of whom more than 200 had received two doses of AZD1222 and some 25 had received two doses of the MenACWY control vaccine. Trial participants were enrolled by age into 18-55, 56-69 and 70-plus year subgroups, with about 150, 28 and 57 TCR-sequenced participants respectively.

Here is what the overall study found, with its caveats: A significant rise in spike-specific TCR breadth and depth was observed after two AZD1222 doses relative to day 0 and relative to MenACWY recipients. Conclusions about previously exposed vaccinees are limited because only five or six AZD1222 recipients were SARS-CoV-2 seropositive at baseline. In the small 56-69-year group, the increase in depth fell short of significance, most likely because of low power. Because no day 14 peak-response samples were available, the repertoires could be characterized only after the peak T cell response. Nearly half of unique spike-specific TCRs reportedly recognized epitopes outside regions mutated in the B.1.351 and B.1.1.7 variants. CD4 TCRs associated with the vaccine covered the entire spike protein, and the dominant responses were in regions 160-218 and 743-854. Participants were mostly white British and included more females than males, and it was suggested by the authors that clonal diversity may have been underestimated.

The CDR3 regions of human TCRbeta chains were analyzed by immunosequencing. Processing in the source paper ran as follows. Repertoire TCRs were checked for matches against a reference library of SARS-CoV-2-specific TCRs that had been generated using the MIRA antigen-specificity platform. Breadth meant the fraction of unique TCRs that were SARS-CoV-2-associated, whereas depth meant the fraction of total T cells that were SARS-CoV-2-associated. Using the MIRA data, each spike-specific TCR was assigned both to the spike region to which the TCR was reactive and to a CD4 or CD8 class. Log10-transformed breadth and depth values were compared by one-way ANOVA with Sidak's multiple comparisons tests. This is the immuneACCESS table as TCRdb keeps it, with only in-frame sequences that have V and J called. A part of the clones is gone; compared with another copy, unresolved V genes explain less than half, and the rest is unexplained. That table furnishes V, J and clone size, whereas the DNA furnished D and trimming. Counted in this sample were 95,000 to 150,000 clones; 92% of them appeared once. The ten largest clones capture more than 13% of the sample.

The sample's time point label, decoded: baseline before first vaccination. Samples from vaccinated people were obtained from the UK trials COV001 and COV002, which included a single-blind randomized controlled phase 2/3 trial of AZD1222 (ChAdOx1 nCoV-19) in healthy adults. For TCRbeta chain sequencing, PBMC samples were collected from trial participants at day 0 and at day 28 after the second dose. The specimen comprised peripheral blood, sampled on day 0 of AZD1222 vaccination. The sequence was obtained from an adult in good health.

The DNA sequence is given as TGTGCCAGCAGTGCTCCCAGCGGGAACTCTAAGCGTGCAGATACGCAGTATTTT. It specifies CASSAPSGNSKRADTQYF. The receptor chain draws on TRBV6-1 and TRBJ2-3; TRBD2 matches 7 bases in the middle. CDR1 MNHNS and CDR2 SASEGT are derived from the germline V gene. Trimming leaves V shorter by 4 bases and J shorter by 4 bases, with the junction holding 17 bases beyond the gene matches. The CDR3 holds 18 amino acids from the cysteine to the phenylalanine. Of the read, only the CDR3 DNA is kept; its 54 bases are in frame from base 1.